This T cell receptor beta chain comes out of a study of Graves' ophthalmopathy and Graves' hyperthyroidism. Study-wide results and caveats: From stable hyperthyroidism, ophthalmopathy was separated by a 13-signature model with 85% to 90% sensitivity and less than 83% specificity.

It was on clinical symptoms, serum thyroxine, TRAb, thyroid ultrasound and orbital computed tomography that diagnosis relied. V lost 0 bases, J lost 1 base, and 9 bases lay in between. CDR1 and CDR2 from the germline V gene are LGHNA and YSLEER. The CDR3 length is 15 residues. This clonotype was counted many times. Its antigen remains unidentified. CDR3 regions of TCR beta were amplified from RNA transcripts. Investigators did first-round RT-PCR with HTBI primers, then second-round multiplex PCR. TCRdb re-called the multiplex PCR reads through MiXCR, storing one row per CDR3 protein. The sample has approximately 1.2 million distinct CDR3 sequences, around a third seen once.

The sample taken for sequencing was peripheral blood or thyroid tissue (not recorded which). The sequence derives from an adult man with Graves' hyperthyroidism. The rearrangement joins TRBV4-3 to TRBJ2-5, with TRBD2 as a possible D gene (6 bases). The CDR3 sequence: CASSQEGDFQETQYF. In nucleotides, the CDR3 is TGCGCCAGCAGCCAAGAGGGGGACTTCCAAGAGACCCAGTACTTC.